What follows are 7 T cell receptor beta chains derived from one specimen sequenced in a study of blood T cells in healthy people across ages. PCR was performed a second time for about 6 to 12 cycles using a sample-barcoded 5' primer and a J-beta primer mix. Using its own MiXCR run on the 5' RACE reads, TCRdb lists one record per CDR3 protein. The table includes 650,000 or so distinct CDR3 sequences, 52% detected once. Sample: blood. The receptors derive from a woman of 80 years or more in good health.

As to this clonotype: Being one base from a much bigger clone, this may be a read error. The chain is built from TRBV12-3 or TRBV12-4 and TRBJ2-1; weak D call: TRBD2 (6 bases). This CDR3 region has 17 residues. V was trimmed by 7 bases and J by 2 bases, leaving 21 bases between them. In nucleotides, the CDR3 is TGTGCCAGCACCTTGGGGGGAGTCAGCGAAACCTACAATGAGCAGTTCTTC. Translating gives CASTLGGVSETYNEQFF.

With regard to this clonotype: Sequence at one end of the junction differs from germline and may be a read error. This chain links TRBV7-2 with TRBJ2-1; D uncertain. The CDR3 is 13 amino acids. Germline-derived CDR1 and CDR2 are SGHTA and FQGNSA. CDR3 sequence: CANSVPQNGEQFF. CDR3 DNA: TGTGCCAACAGCGTCCCCCAAAACGGTGAGCAGTTCTTC.

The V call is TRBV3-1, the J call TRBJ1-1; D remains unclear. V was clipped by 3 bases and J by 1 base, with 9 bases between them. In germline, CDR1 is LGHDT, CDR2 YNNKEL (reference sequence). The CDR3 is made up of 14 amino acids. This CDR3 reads CASSHLTANTEAFF. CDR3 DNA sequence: TGTGCCAGCAGCCATTTAACAGCGAACACTGAAGCTTTCTTT.

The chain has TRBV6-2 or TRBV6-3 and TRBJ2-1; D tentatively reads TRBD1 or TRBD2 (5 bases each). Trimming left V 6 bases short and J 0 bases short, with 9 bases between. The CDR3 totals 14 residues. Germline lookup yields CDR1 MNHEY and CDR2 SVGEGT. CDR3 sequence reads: CASSEGSSYNEQFF. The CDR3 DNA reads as TGTGCCAGCAGCGAGGGGAGCTCCTACAATGAGCAGTTCTTC.

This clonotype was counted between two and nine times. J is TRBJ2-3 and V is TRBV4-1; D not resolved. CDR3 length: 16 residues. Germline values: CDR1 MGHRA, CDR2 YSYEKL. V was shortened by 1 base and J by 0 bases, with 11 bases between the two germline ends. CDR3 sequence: CASSQVDLVSTDTQYF. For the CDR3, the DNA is TGCGCCAGCAGCCAAGTGGATTTGGTTAGCACAGATACGCAGTATTTT.

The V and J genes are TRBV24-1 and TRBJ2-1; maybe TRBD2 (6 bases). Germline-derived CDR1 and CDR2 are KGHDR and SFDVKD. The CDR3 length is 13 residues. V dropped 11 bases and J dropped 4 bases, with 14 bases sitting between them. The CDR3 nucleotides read TGTGCCAGCTCCGGGACTCCATACAATGAGCAGTTCTTC. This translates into CASSGTPYNEQFF.

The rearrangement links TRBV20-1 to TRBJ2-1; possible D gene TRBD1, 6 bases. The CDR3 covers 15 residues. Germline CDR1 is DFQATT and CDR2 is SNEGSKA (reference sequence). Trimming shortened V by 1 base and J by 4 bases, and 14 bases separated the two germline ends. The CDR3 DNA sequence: TGCAGTGCTAGAGTGGGCAGGGGCTCTTACAATGAGCAGTTCTTC. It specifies CSARVGRGSYNEQFF.